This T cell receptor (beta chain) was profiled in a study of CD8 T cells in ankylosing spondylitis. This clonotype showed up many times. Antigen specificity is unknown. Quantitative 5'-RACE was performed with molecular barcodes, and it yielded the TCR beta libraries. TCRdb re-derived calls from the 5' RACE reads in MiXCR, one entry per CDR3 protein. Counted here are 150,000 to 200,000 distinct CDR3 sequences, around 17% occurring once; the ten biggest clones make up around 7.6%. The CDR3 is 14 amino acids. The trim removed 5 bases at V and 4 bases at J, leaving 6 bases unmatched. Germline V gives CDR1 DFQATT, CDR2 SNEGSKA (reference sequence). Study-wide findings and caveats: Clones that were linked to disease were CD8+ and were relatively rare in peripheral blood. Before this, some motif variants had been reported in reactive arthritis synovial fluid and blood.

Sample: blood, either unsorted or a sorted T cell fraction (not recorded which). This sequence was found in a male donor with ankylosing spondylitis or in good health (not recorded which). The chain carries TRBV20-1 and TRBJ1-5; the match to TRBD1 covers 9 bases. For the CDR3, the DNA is TGCAGTGCTTCCGGGGACAGGGTGAATCAGCCCCAGCATTTT. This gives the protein CSASGDRVNQPQHF.